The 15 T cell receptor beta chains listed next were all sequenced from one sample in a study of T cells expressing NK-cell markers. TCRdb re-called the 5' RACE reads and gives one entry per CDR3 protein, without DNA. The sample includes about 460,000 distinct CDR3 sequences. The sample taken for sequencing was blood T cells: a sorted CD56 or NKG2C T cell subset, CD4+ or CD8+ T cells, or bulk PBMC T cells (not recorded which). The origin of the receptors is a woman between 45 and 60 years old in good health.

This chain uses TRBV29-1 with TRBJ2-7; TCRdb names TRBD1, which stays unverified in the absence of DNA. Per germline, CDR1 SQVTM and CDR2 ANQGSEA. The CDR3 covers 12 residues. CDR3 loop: CSVAGGSYEQYF.

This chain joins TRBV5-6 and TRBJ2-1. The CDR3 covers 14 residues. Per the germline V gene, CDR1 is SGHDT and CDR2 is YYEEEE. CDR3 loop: CASSLGRKGNEQFF. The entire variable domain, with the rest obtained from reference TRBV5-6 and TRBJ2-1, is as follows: DAGVTQSPTHLIKTRGQQVTLRCSPKSGHDTVSWYQQALGQGPQFIFQYYEEEERQRGNFPDRFSGHQFPNYSSELNVNALLLGDSALYLCASSLGRKGNEQFFGPGTRLTVL.

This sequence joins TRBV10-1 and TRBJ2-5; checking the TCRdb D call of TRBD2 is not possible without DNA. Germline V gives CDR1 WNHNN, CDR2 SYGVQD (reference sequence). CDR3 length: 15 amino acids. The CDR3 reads CASSESLTNQETQYF.

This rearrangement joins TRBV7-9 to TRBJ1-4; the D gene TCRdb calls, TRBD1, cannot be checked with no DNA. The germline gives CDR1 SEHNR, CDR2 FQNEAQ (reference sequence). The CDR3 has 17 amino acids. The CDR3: CASSLRDGGPTNEKLFF.

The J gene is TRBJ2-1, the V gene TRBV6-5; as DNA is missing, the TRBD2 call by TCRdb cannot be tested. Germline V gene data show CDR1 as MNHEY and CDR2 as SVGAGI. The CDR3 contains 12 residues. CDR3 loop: CASGGRGSEQFF.

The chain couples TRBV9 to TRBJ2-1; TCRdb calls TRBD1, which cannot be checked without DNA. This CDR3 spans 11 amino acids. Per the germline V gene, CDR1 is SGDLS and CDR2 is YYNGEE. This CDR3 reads CASRGRGEQFF.

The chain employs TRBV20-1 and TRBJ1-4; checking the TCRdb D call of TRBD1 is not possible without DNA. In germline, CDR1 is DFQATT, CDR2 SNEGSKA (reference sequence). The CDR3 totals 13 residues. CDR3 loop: CSAPGGNYEKLFF.

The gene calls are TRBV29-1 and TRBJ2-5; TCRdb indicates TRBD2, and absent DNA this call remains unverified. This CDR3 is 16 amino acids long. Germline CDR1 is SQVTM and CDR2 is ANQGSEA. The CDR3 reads CSVEVWRLARGETQYF. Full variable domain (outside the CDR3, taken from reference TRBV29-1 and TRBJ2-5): SAVISQKPSRDICQRGTSLTIQCQVDSQVTMMFWYRQQPGQSLTLIATANQGSEATYESGFVIDKFPISRPNLTFSTLTVSNMSPEDSSIYLCSVEVWRLARGETQYFGPGTRLLVL.

CDR3 protein: CASSFEGLDEKLFF. This chain uses TRBV7-2 with TRBJ1-4. CDR1 SGHTA and CDR2 FQGNSA come from the germline V gene. The CDR3 consists of 14 residues.

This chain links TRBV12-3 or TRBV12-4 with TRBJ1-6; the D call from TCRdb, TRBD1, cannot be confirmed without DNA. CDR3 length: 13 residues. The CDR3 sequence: CASSGPGQSPLHF.

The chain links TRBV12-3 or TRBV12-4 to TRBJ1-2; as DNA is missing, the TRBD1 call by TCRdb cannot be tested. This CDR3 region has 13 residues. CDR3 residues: CASSPQVIGGYTF.

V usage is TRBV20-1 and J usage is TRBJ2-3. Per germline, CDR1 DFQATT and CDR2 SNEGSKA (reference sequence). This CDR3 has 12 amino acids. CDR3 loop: CSAREDGPAQYF.

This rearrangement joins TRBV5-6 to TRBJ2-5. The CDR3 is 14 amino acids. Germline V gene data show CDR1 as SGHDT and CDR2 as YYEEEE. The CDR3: CASGLHGGQETQYF. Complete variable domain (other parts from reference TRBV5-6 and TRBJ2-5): DAGVTQSPTHLIKTRGQQVTLRCSPKSGHDTVSWYQQALGQGPQFIFQYYEEEERQRGNFPDRFSGHQFPNYSSELNVNALLLGDSALYLCASGLHGGQETQYFGPGTRLLVL.

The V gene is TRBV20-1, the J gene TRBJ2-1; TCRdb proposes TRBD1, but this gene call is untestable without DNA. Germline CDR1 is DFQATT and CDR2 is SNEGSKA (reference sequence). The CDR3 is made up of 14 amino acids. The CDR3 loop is CSASRDSLHNEQFF.

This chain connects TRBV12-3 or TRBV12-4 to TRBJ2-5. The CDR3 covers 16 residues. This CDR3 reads CASSLALAIRQETQYF.